The next 27 T cell receptor beta chains were all read from a single sample in a study of CD8 T cells in ankylosing spondylitis. Findings and caveats of the study: About 8 highly homologous variants made up a TCR beta motif, and this motif appeared characteristic of ankylosing spondylitis blood.

Via MiXCR, TCRdb re-called the 5' RACE reads, giving one row per CDR3 protein. The table includes about 840,000 distinct CDR3 sequences, 10% to 15% detected once. For these TCRs, the target antigens are not known. Sequencing used blood, either unsorted or a sorted T cell fraction (not recorded which). The receptor source for this set is a male donor with ankylosing spondylitis.

In this sample, this clonotype turned up a few times. This chain joins TRBV7-2 and TRBJ1-1; TRBD1 is a possible D gene (5 bases). V lost 4 bases and J 7 bases, leaving 16 bases between the germline ends. From germline, CDR1 is SGHTA and CDR2 FQGNSA. The CDR3 loop spans 14 amino acids. CDR3 nucleotide sequence: TGTGCCAGCAGCTCTCGCCGGGACCGCCTTGAAGCTTTCTTT. Its translation is CASSSRRDRLEAFF.

The chain combines TRBV20-1 with TRBJ2-1; 10 positions agree with TRBD2. The CDR3 is 16 amino acids. Germline V CDR1 and CDR2: DFQATT, SNEGSKA (reference sequence). With V trimmed by 2 bases and J by 8 bases, 12 bases remained unmatched. CDR3 region: CSARPVEAGGGDEQFF. The CDR3 DNA follows: TGCAGTGCTAGACCGGTTGAAGCGGGAGGGGGAGATGAGCAGTTCTTC.

This clonotype has a handful of counts. This chain connects TRBV7-2 to TRBJ1-2; 9 nucleotides align to TRBD1. The CDR3 consists of 15 residues. Trimming at V came to 5 bases and at J to 4 bases, leaving 8 bases not matched to a gene. From germline, CDR1 is SGHTA and CDR2 FQGNSA. CDR3: CASSPRNRGLYGYTF. The CDR3 DNA sequence: TGTGCCAGCAGCCCCAGGAACAGGGGGCTCTATGGCTACACCTTC. Together with reference TRBV7-2 and TRBJ1-2, the CDR3 gives the full variable domain: GAGVSQSPSNKVTEKGKDVELRCDPISGHTALYWYRQSLGQGLEFLIYFQGNSAPDKSGLPSDRFSAERTGGSVSTLTIQRTQQEDSAVYLCASSPRNRGLYGYTFGSGTRLTVV.

This clonotype showed up just a few times. The chain has TRBV6-2 or TRBV6-3 and TRBJ1-1; D ambiguous. Germline lookup yields CDR1 MNHEY and CDR2 SVGEGT. V lost 6 bases to trimming and J lost 5 bases, with 10 bases between them. The CDR3 totals 12 residues. The CDR3 DNA sequence: TGTGCCAGCAGCTCCGTCGGTACTGAAGCTTTCTTT. Its protein product is CASSSVGTEAFF.

The V gene is TRBV20-1, the J gene TRBJ2-7, with 9 bases fitting TRBD1. The CDR3 is 15 amino acids. Germline CDR1 reads DFQATT; CDR2 reads SNEGSKA (reference sequence). V lost 6 bases and J lost 1; bases outside the gene matches: 10. The CDR3 bases are TGCAGTGCCCCCCATCCCGGACAGGGGTCCTACGAGCAGTACTTC. This translates into CSAPHPGQGSYEQYF.

This clonotype has more than one count but fewer than ten. V is TRBV5-1 and J is TRBJ2-2, with 8 bases identical to TRBD1. Germline V gene lookup returns CDR1 SGHRS and CDR2 YFSETQ. The CDR3 consists of 15 residues. V shed 4 bases and J 6 bases; nucleotides not matched to a gene: 8. DNA of the CDR3: TGCGCCAGCAGCCCTGGACAGGGAGGCTCCGGGGAGCTGTTTTTT. This encodes CASSPGQGGSGELFF.

This chain links TRBV5-4 with TRBJ2-3, with D possibly being TRBD1 (6 bases). CDR1 is SGHNT, CDR2 YYREEE, per germline (reference sequence). The CDR3 totals 15 residues. Trimming removed 1 base at V and 1 base at J, with 10 bases between. In nucleotides, the CDR3 is TGTGCCAGCAGCTTGTACAGGGTCGGCACAGATACGCAGTATTTT. This codes for CASSLYRVGTDTQYF. The full variable domain, with the rest looked up from reference TRBV5-4 and TRBJ2-3, is ETGVTQSPTHLIKTRGQQVTLRCSSQSGHNTVSWYQQALGQGPQFIFQYYREEENGRGNFPPRFSGLQFPNYSSELNVNALELDDSALYLCASSLYRVGTDTQYFGPGTRLTVL.

This clonotype was counted between two and nine times. The rearrangement joins TRBV20-1 to TRBJ1-6; D might be TRBD1 (5 bases). With 7 bases removed from V and 10 bases from J, the gap between germline ends came to 17 bases. The germline V gene encodes CDR1 DFQATT and CDR2 SNEGSKA (reference sequence). The CDR3 totals 13 residues. The CDR3 bases are TGCAGTGTTACAAGGAGGGACCGGTCACCCCTCCACTTT. This translates into CSVTRRDRSPLHF.

The chain employs TRBV7-2 and TRBJ1-6; a weak D match, TRBD1 (6 bases). This CDR3 comprises 15 residues. The V end was cut by 6 bases, the J end by 6 bases, with 15 bases between. CDR1 and CDR2 from the germline V gene are SGHTA and FQGNSA. The CDR3 loop is CASRAQGGSNSPLHF. The CDR3 nucleotides are TGTGCCAGCAGGGCACAGGGCGGTAGTAATTCACCCCTCCACTTT. The complete variable domain, with remaining parts taken from reference TRBV7-2 and TRBJ1-6, reads GAGVSQSPSNKVTEKGKDVELRCDPISGHTALYWYRQSLGQGLEFLIYFQGNSAPDKSGLPSDRFSAERTGGSVSTLTIQRTQQEDSAVYLCASRAQGGSNSPLHFGNGTRLTVT.

The rearrangement joins TRBV6-2 or TRBV6-3 to TRBJ2-7, with D perhaps TRBD1 (5 bases). The V and J ends lost 8 bases and 5 bases respectively, with 13 bases between them. CDR3 length equals 12 residues. In germline, CDR1 is MNHEY, CDR2 SVGEGT. The CDR3: CASGQRGNEQYF. CDR3 bases: TGTGCCAGCGGCCAAAGGGGAAACGAGCAGTACTTC.

This clonotype came up a few times. The J gene is TRBJ2-1, the V gene TRBV5-4, with TRBD1 identical over 9 bases. This CDR3 region has 14 residues. V trimming: 10 bases; J trimming: 7 bases; junction bases outside the gene matches: 12. Germline CDR1 is SGHNT and CDR2 is YYREEE (reference sequence). The CDR3 DNA reads as TGTGCCGGGAAAGGGGACAGGGCCACGAATGAGCAGTTCTTC. It translates to CAGKGDRATNEQFF. The whole variable domain, filled in from reference TRBV5-4 and TRBJ2-1, reads ETGVTQSPTHLIKTRGQQVTLRCSSQSGHNTVSWYQQALGQGPQFIFQYYREEENGRGNFPPRFSGLQFPNYSSELNVNALELDDSALYLCAGKGDRATNEQFFGPGTRLTVL.

This clonotype was seen only a few times. The gene calls are TRBV15 and TRBJ2-3; 7 nucleotides agree with TRBD1. CDR3 length: 15 amino acids. The germline V gene has CDR1 LNHNV and CDR2 YYDKDF (reference sequence). The ends lost 8 bases at V and 3 bases at J; junction bases unmatched: 11. CDR3 sequence reads: CATGSGDRWTDTQYF. CDR3 in DNA: TGTGCCACCGGTTCCGGGGACAGATGGACAGATACGCAGTATTTT. Full variable domain (rest looked up from reference TRBV15 and TRBJ2-3): DAMVIQNPRYQVTQFGKPVTLSCSQTLNHNVMYWYQQKSSQAPKLLFHYYDKDFNNEADTPDNFQSRRPNTSFCFLDIRSPGLGDTAMYLCATGSGDRWTDTQYFGPGTRLTVL.

In its sample, this clonotype was seen many times. This sequence joins TRBV5-1 and TRBJ2-1; a possible D gene is TRBD1 (6 bases). The CDR3 consists of 13 residues. V was pared by 0 bases and J by 7 bases, with 8 bases between. CDR1 and CDR2 (germline): SGHRS, YFSETQ. The CDR3 region has the DNA TGCGCCAGCAGCTTGGTGAGGGGGAATGAGCAGTTCTTC. This translates into CASSLVRGNEQFF.

This chain uses TRBV2 with TRBJ2-7, with a tentative D call TRBD2 (5 bases). The CDR3 spans 14 residues. V was cut by 10 bases and J by 5 bases, with 21 bases left in between. Per germline, CDR1 SNHLY and CDR2 FYNNEI. CDR3 loop: CAISETRGKDEQYF. The CDR3 nucleotides read TGTGCCATTTCAGAGACCCGAGGGAAAGACGAGCAGTACTTC.

The chain carries TRBV6-2 or TRBV6-3 and TRBJ2-7, with 10 bases matching TRBD2. J gave up 1 base and V 6 bases, and 6 bases lay outside the gene matches. This CDR3 comprises 15 residues. Germline assignment: CDR1 MNHEY and CDR2 SVGEGT. The CDR3 reads CASRPPSGRSYEQYF. CDR3 DNA: TGTGCCAGCAGGCCACCTAGCGGGAGATCCTACGAGCAGTACTTC.

This sequence joins TRBV20-1 and TRBJ2-7; maybe TRBD1 (5 bases). This CDR3 region has 20 residues. Germline CDR1 and CDR2: DFQATT and SNEGSKA (reference sequence). V was clipped by 0 bases and J by 3 bases, with 30 bases between them. In nucleotides, the CDR3 is TGCAGTGCTAGAGATGATGCCACGAAGGGGCGCAGAGCCGGCTACTACGAGCAGTACTTC. Its translation is CSARDDATKGRRAGYYEQYF.

J is TRBJ2-7 and V is TRBV28, with 9 nucleotides matching TRBD1. CDR3 length: 15 residues. The germline V gene has CDR1 MDHEN and CDR2 SYDVKM. J lost 5 bases, V lost 5 bases, and 10 bases had no gene match. CDR3 protein: CASSAPGQGGDEQYF. In DNA, the CDR3 is TGTGCCAGCAGTGCGCCGGGACAGGGTGGTGACGAGCAGTACTTC.

Only a few counts were recorded for this clonotype. This chain uses TRBV6-5 with TRBJ1-1; D gene ambiguous. The CDR3 is 14 residues long. V was shortened by 0 bases and J by 3 bases, with 8 bases between the two germline ends. Germline CDR1 MNHEY, CDR2 SVGAGI. DNA of the CDR3: TGTGCCAGCAGTTACTCAGAGCGGGACACTGAAGCTTTCTTT. The encoded protein is CASSYSERDTEAFF.

This clonotype was found a few times. The CDR3 region has the DNA TGTGCCTGGAGTTCACCTAGACATCGCCCGAATGAAGCTTTCTTT. This codes for CAWSSPRHRPNEAFF. The genes are TRBV30 and TRBJ1-1; D is undetermined. The CDR3 extends over 15 amino acids. Between the trimmed V and J ends, which lost 2 bases and 7 bases, there was a span of 20 bases. Germline V gives CDR1 GTSNPN, CDR2 SVGIG (reference sequence).

J is TRBJ1-1 and V is TRBV21-1; the D call TRBD1 from the table was never checked on the DNA. TRBV21-1 is assigned pseudogene status. The CDR3 totals 10 residues. The CDR3 DNA is TGTGCCAGCGGGGCGGGGGAAGCTTTCTTT. Its translation is CASGAGEAFF.

Only a few counts were recorded for this clonotype. The rearrangement links TRBV15 to TRBJ1-2; 7 positions agree with TRBD1. Unmatched junction bases numbered 16, after V lost 3 bases and J lost 6 bases. The CDR3 has 17 residues. Germline assignment: CDR1 LNHNV and CDR2 YYDKDF (reference sequence). The CDR3 DNA reads TGTGCCACCAGCAGGCACCCCGGCGACAGGGATTTTGATGGCTACACCTTC. Translating it yields CATSRHPGDRDFDGYTF.

This clonotype was found many times. The genes are TRBV5-1 and TRBJ2-1; 11 bases fit TRBD2. The CDR3 consists of 17 residues. CDR1 is SGHRS and CDR2 is YFSETQ in the germline V gene. V gave up 0 bases and J gave up 1 base; unmatched junction bases: 3. In DNA, the CDR3 is TGCGCCAGCAGCTTGGCACTAGCGGGAGTTTCCTACAATGAGCAGTTCTTC. It is translated as CASSLALAGVSYNEQFF.

This clonotype was observed at least ten times. This chain links TRBV5-1 with TRBJ1-5; weak D call: TRBD1 (5 bases). Germline CDR1 and CDR2: SGHRS and YFSETQ. V was trimmed by 1 base and J by 7 bases, leaving 12 bases between them. This CDR3 is 14 amino acids long. The CDR3 loop is CASSLTGEGQPQHF. For the CDR3, the DNA is TGCGCCAGCAGCTTGACGGGGGAGGGGCAGCCCCAGCATTTT.

This clonotype was observed a few times. The chain employs TRBV6-5 and TRBJ1-2; TRBD1 might be the D (6 bases). The CDR3 runs 14 residues. CDR1 MNHEY and CDR2 SVGAGI come from the germline V gene. Trimming removed 3 bases from V and 4 bases from J, with 12 bases in between. The CDR3 reads CASSYRGGGYGYTF. The CDR3 coding sequence is TGTGCCAGCAGTTATCGAGGGGGTGGCTATGGCTACACCTTC.

V and J are TRBV5-1 and TRBJ1-1, with unresolved D. Germline lookup yields CDR1 SGHRS and CDR2 YFSETQ. V gave up 2 bases and J gave up 1 base, with 9 bases separating them. This CDR3 contains 14 residues. For the CDR3, the DNA is TGCGCCAGCAGCTTCGACGGAGAGAACACTGAAGCTTTCTTT. It is translated as CASSFDGENTEAFF.

This clonotype was found a few times. This chain links TRBV10-1 with TRBJ2-7; D tentatively reads TRBD1 or TRBD2 (5 bases each). Germline V lookup: CDR1 WNHNN, CDR2 SYGVQD (reference sequence). The CDR3 spans 14 residues. The germline V and J ends were trimmed by 2 bases and 6 bases, with 14 bases remaining between them. This chain's CDR3 is CASSEVVWGSEQYF. CDR3 sequence (DNA): TGCGCCAGCAGTGAGGTCGTCTGGGGGAGCGAGCAGTACTTC.

This chain uses TRBV7-2 with TRBJ1-1; D is uncertain. Trimming stripped 0 bases from V and 1 base from J, with 6 bases between. The CDR3 consists of 14 residues. The V gene's germline CDR1 is SGHTA and CDR2 FQGNSA. In nucleotides, the CDR3 is TGTACCAGCAGCTTAGCTGTGACGAACACTGAAGCTTTCTTT. Residues: CTSSLAVTNTEAFF.